The 23 T cell receptor beta chains below all came from one sample that was sequenced in a study of T cell changes during pregnancy in multiple sclerosis. Some clones are missing from TCRdb's copy, which holds only in-frame ones; the method was immunoSEQ multiplex PCR. Of about 40,000 clones in the sample, around 90% were seen once. The sample in question was CD8+ T cells from peripheral blood mononuclear cells, obtained in the first trimester of pregnancy. The receptors were gathered from a female donor with multiple sclerosis, enrolled in a pregnancy study.

The chain links TRBV9 to TRBJ2-2; 7 bases fit TRBD2. Germline CDR1 is SGDLS and CDR2 is YYNGEE. V lost 8 bases, J lost 5 bases, and 15 bases stayed unmatched. The CDR3 runs 16 residues. CDR3 DNA sequence: TGTGCCAGTTCGGGTGTAGCGGGCCTTGGGACCGGGGAGCTGTTTTTT. Its translation is CASSGVAGLGTGELFF.

The chain links TRBV5-6 to TRBJ2-7, with no clear D. In germline, CDR1 is SGHDT, CDR2 YYEEEE. Trimming left V 0 bases short and J 6 bases short, with 10 bases between. The CDR3 spans 13 residues. CDR3 in amino acids: CASSLGTASEQYF. CDR3 bases: TGTGCCAGCAGCTTGGGTACAGCCTCCGAGCAGTACTTC.

The DNA for the CDR3 is TGTGCCAGCAGCGATATTCCTAGCGGGGACTACACCGGGGAGCTGTTTTTT. Translating it yields CASSDIPSGDYTGELFF. The chain links TRBV27 to TRBJ2-2; 9 positions match TRBD2. CDR1 MNHEY and CDR2 SMNVEV come from the germline V gene (reference sequence). The CDR3 loop spans 17 amino acids. Trimming cost V 6 bases and J 3 bases; bases outside gene matches: 11.

The V gene is TRBV14, the J gene TRBJ1-3, with TRBD1 as a possible D gene (6 bases). The ends were cut back, 3 bases at V and 0 bases at J, with 15 bases in the middle. Germline CDR1 SGHDN, CDR2 FVKESK. This CDR3 comprises 17 residues. This CDR3 reads CASSHNPPGVSGNTIYF. The CDR3 DNA reads TGTGCCAGCAGCCACAACCCTCCAGGGGTCTCTGGAAACACCATATATTTT.

The chain uses TRBV27 and TRBJ2-7; the match to TRBD2 covers 7 bases. CDR3 size: 14 residues. The V and J ends lost 6 bases and 3 bases, in that order; junction bases with no gene match: 8. Per the germline V gene, CDR1 is MNHEY and CDR2 is SMNVEV (reference sequence). CDR3: CASSLADGVYEQYF. As DNA, the CDR3 is TGTGCCAGCAGCCTAGCGGATGGCGTCTACGAGCAGTACTTC.

This chain connects TRBV5-1 to TRBJ1-1; no clear D gene. V dropped 4 bases and J dropped 2 bases, with 12 bases sitting between them. CDR1 is SGHRS, CDR2 YFSETQ, per germline. The CDR3 covers 14 residues. The CDR3 nucleotides read TGCGCCAGCAGCCAACAGATTACCAACACTGAAGCTTTCTTT. Encoded protein: CASSQQITNTEAFF.

The chain carries TRBV13 and TRBJ1-2; maybe TRBD1 (6 bases). CDR1 PRHDT and CDR2 FYEKMQ come from the germline V gene (reference sequence). The CDR3 spans 14 residues. V was cut by 6 bases and J by 5 bases, with 16 bases left in between. CDR3: CASSRTEGEYGYTF. The CDR3 DNA is TGTGCCAGCAGTAGGACAGAGGGGGAGTATGGCTACACCTTC. Looking up the rest from reference TRBV13 and TRBJ1-2 gives the full variable domain: AAGVIQSPRHLIKEKRETATLKCYPIPRHDTVYWYQQGPGQDPQFLISFYEKMQSDKGSIPDRFSAQQFSDYHSELNMSSLELGDSALYFCASSRTEGEYGYTFGSGTRLTVV.

This clone was seen a single time. The chain is built from TRBV13 and TRBJ1-1, with D uncertain. Germline V gives CDR1 PRHDT, CDR2 FYEKMQ (reference sequence). The CDR3 length is 14 residues. Trimming shortened V by 0 bases and J by 11 bases, and 16 bases separated the two germline ends. For the CDR3, the DNA is TGTGCCAGCAGCTTAGGGAACGGGATTTTGGGGGCTTTCTTT. It yields the protein CASSLGNGILGAFF.

The chain has TRBV18 and TRBJ2-3; D possibly corresponds to TRBD1 (6 bases). The CDR3 loop spans 15 amino acids. The V gene's germline CDR1 is KGHSH and CDR2 LQKENI. Trimming cost V 8 bases and J 1 base, with 16 bases left between them. The CDR3 DNA reads as TGTGCCAGCCACGGGACACCCGATCGCACAGATACGCAGTATTTT. Translating gives CASHGTPDRTDTQYF.

The rearrangement uses TRBV7-8 and TRBJ1-1; 9 bases map to TRBD1. The CDR3 runs 16 residues. Germline lookup yields CDR1 SGHVS and CDR2 FQNEAQ. Trimming took 1 base from V and 3 from J; bases not matched to a gene: 6. The CDR3 reads CASSLDRTGVDTEAFF. CDR3 sequence (DNA): TGTGCCAGCAGCTTAGATAGGACAGGGGTGGACACTGAAGCTTTCTTT.

V is TRBV6-1 and J is TRBJ2-1; D is possibly TRBD1 (6 bases). V shed 8 bases and J shed 4 bases, with 12 bases lying between them. CDR3 length: 13 amino acids. The germline CDR1 and CDR2 sequences are MNHNS and SASEGT. This chain's CDR3 is CASEWDTYNEQFF. The CDR3 DNA reads TGTGCCAGCGAATGGGACACGTACAATGAGCAGTTCTTC.

V and J are TRBV14 and TRBJ2-7; TRBD2 matches at 8 bases. CDR1 SGHDN and CDR2 FVKESK come from the germline V gene. V gave up 1 base and J gave up 2 bases; unmatched junction bases: 7. This CDR3 has 16 residues. The CDR3 reads CASSQALSGRTYEQYF. Here the CDR3 DNA reads TGTGCCAGCAGCCAAGCTCTGAGCGGGAGAACCTACGAGCAGTACTTC.

This chain links TRBV6-1 with TRBJ2-3; possibly TRBD2 for D (5 bases). CDR3 size: 14 residues. CDR1 is MNHNS and CDR2 is SASEGT in the germline V gene. Trimming left V 8 bases short and J 1 base short, with 13 bases between. The CDR3 DNA reads TGTGCCAGCGATGAGGGTGGCGGCACAGATACGCAGTATTTT. It encodes CASDEGGGTDTQYF.

Only one count was recorded for this clone. The V and J genes are TRBV13 and TRBJ2-1; D is perhaps TRBD2 (5 bases). Germline CDR1 and CDR2: PRHDT and FYEKMQ (reference sequence). The CDR3 has 17 residues. Trimming stripped 1 base from V and 0 bases from J, with 13 bases between. The CDR3: CASSLESEGSSYNEQFF. The CDR3 region has the DNA TGTGCCAGCAGCTTAGAAAGCGAGGGTAGCTCCTACAATGAGCAGTTCTTC. The whole variable domain, remainder taken from reference TRBV13 and TRBJ2-1, is AAGVIQSPRHLIKEKRETATLKCYPIPRHDTVYWYQQGPGQDPQFLISFYEKMQSDKGSIPDRFSAQQFSDYHSELNMSSLELGDSALYFCASSLESEGSSYNEQFFGPGTRLTVL.

This chain links TRBV27 with TRBJ2-3; D is ambiguous. The V gene's germline CDR1 is MNHEY and CDR2 SMNVEV (reference sequence). V lost 3 bases and J 0 bases, leaving 10 bases between the germline ends. The CDR3 totals 15 residues. CDR3 residues: CASSLVQTSTDTQYF. Here the CDR3 DNA reads TGTGCCAGCAGTTTGGTTCAGACTAGCACAGATACGCAGTATTTT.

This clone has a handful of counts. This rearrangement joins TRBV14 to TRBJ2-1; TRBD2 might be the D (6 bases). The CDR3 is 17 residues long. V was cut by 1 base and J by 1 base, with 14 bases left in between. Per germline, CDR1 SGHDN and CDR2 FVKESK. The CDR3 region is CASSQAAWRASYNEQFF. DNA of the CDR3: TGTGCCAGCAGCCAAGCGGCATGGAGGGCATCCTACAATGAGCAGTTCTTC.

J is TRBJ2-3 and V is TRBV4-2, with 8 bases matching TRBD2. CDR1 is LGHNA, CDR2 YNFKEQ, per germline. The CDR3 has 15 amino acids. The junction had 4 bases not matched to a gene; V was cut back by 3 bases and J by 2 bases. The CDR3 is CASSHSGGATDTQYF. The DNA for the CDR3 is TGTGCCAGCAGCCATTCGGGGGGGGCCACAGATACGCAGTATTTT.

V is TRBV6-1 and J is TRBJ2-1, with 14 bases lining up with TRBD2. This CDR3 is 15 amino acids long. Germline loops: CDR1 MNHNS, CDR2 SASEGT. V lost 8 bases to trimming and J lost 7 bases; unmatched junction nucleotides: 7. CDR3 protein: CASGLAGGRRNEQFF. The CDR3 coding sequence is TGTGCCAGCGGACTAGCGGGGGGCAGGAGAAATGAGCAGTTCTTC.

The chain employs TRBV5-6 and TRBJ2-1; 7 nucleotides match TRBD2. Germline loops: CDR1 SGHDT, CDR2 YYEEEE. Trimming at V came to 5 bases and at J to 1 base, leaving 3 bases not matched to a gene. The CDR3 loop spans 14 amino acids. The CDR3: CASSGGGSYNEQFF. The DNA for the CDR3 is TGTGCCAGCAGTGGGGGGGGGTCCTACAATGAGCAGTTCTTC.

The J gene is TRBJ2-7, the V gene TRBV5-4; 7 bases are a match to TRBD2. V gave up 2 bases and J gave up 2 bases; unmatched junction bases: 1. CDR3 length: 13 amino acids. Germline values: CDR1 SGHNT, CDR2 YYREEE (reference sequence). CDR3 loop: CASSFAGAYEQYF. The CDR3 nucleotides read TGTGCCAGCAGCTTTGCGGGGGCCTACGAGCAGTACTTC.

The rearrangement links TRBV29-1 to TRBJ1-3; tentatively, D is TRBD1 (5 bases). CDR3 length: 14 amino acids. Germline-derived CDR1 and CDR2 are SQVTM and ANQGSEA. The V gene lost 2 bases and the J gene lost 6 bases, with 14 bases spanning the gap. The CDR3 sequence: CSVEKAGTENTIYF. DNA of the CDR3: TGCAGCGTTGAAAAGGCGGGGACGGAAAACACCATATATTTT.

V usage is TRBV6-1 and J usage is TRBJ2-2; 12 nucleotides line up with TRBD1. The CDR3 is 16 amino acids. V shed 3 bases and J 8 bases; nucleotides not matched to a gene: 7. CDR1 is MNHNS, CDR2 SASEGT, per germline. CDR3 sequence reads: CASSDRDRGPWGELFF. The CDR3 nucleotides are TGTGCCAGCAGTGATAGGGACAGGGGGCCTTGGGGGGAGCTGTTTTTT.

The chain joins TRBV5-8 to TRBJ2-7; TRBD1 aligns across 8 bases. Trimming cost V 2 bases and J 6 bases; bases outside gene matches: 10. The CDR3 has 15 amino acids. The germline gives CDR1 SGHTS, CDR2 YDEGEE. CDR3 residues: CASSFSGQGRLEQYF. CDR3 DNA: TGTGCCAGCAGCTTCTCAGGACAGGGTCGCCTCGAGCAGTACTTC.